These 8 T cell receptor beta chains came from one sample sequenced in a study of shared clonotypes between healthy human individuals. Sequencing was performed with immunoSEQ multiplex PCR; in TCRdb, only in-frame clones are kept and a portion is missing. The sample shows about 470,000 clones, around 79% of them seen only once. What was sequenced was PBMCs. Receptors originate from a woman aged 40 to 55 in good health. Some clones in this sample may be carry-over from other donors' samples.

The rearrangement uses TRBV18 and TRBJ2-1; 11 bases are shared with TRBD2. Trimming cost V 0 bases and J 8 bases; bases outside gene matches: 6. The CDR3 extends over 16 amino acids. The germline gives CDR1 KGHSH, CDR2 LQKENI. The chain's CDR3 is CASSPPGIAGGDEQFF. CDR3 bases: TGTGCCAGCTCACCACCGGGTATAGCGGGAGGGGATGAGCAGTTCTTC.

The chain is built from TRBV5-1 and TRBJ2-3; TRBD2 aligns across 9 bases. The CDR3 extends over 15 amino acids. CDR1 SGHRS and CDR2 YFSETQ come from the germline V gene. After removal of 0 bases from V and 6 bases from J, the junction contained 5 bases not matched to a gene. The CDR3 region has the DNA TGCGCCAGCAGCTTGGTATTAAGCGGGAGGGATACGCAGTATTTT. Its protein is CASSLVLSGRDTQYF.

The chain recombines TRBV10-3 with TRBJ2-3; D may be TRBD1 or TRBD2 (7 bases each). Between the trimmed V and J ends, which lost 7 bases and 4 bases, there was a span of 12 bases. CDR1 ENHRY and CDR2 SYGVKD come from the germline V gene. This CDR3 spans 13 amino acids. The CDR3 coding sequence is TGTGCCATCACCCAGGGGGGGGCAGATACGCAGTATTTT. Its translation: CAITQGGADTQYF.

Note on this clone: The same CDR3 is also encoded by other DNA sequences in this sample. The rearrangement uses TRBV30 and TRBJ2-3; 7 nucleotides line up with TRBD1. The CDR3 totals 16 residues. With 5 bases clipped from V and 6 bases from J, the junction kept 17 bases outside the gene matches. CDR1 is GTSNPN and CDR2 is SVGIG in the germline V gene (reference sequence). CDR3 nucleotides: TGTGCCTGGGGGACCGGAGAGGGGGCTTCAACGGATACGCAGTATTTT. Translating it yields CAWGTGEGASTDTQYF.

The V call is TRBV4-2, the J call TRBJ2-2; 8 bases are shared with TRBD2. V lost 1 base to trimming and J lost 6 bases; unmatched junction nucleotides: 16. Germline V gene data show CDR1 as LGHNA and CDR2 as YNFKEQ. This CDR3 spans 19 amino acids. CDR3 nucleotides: TGTGCCAGCAGCCAAGGCGCGAGTCCGGGACCAGCGGGAGCCGGGGAGCTGTTTTTT. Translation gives CASSQGASPGPAGAGELFF.

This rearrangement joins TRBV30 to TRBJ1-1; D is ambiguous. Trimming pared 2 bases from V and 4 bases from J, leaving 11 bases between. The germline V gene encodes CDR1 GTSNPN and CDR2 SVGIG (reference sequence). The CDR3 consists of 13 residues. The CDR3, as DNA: TGTGCCTGGAGTCTAGGACGGGCCACTGAAGCTTTCTTT. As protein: CAWSLGRATEAFF.

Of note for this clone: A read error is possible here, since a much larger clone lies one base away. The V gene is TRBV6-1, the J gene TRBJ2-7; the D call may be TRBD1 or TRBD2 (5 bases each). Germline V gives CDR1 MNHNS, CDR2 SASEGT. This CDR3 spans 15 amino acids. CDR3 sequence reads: CASSGLDGAAYEQHF. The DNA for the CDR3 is TGTGCCAGCAGTGGTTTGGACGGGGCTGCCTACGAGCAGCACTTC.

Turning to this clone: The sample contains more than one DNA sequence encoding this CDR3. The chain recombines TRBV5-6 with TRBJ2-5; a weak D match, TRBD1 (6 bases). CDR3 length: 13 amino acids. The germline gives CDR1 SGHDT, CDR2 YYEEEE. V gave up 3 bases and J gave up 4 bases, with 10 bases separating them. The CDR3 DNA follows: TGTGCCAGCAGCTGGGGCAGGGGAGAGACCCAGTACTTC. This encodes CASSWGRGETQYF.